One and the same sample provided the 27 T cell receptor beta chains below, sequenced in a study of blood T cell repertoires in COVID-19. This table comes from immunoSEQ multiplex PCR, and its TCRdb copy is limited to in-frame clones, with some not included. The data show about 100,000 clones, 69% seen once. Material: peripheral blood. All receptors come from a man older than 75 with acute or convalescent COVID-19.

The chain recombines TRBV5-4 with TRBJ2-1; TRBD2 agrees at 7 bases. Losses at the gene ends were 0 bases for V and 6 bases for J; bases not matched to a gene: 6. Germline CDR1 reads SGHNT; CDR2 reads YYREEE (reference sequence). The length of the CDR3 is 15 residues. The CDR3 loop reads CASSLGAGPSNEQFF. CDR3 DNA: TGTGCCAGCAGCTTGGGAGCGGGACCTTCCAATGAGCAGTTCTTC.

This chain joins TRBV7-9 and TRBJ2-7; the D gene is possibly TRBD1 (6 bases). This CDR3 is 15 amino acids long. The V gene's germline CDR1 is SEHNR and CDR2 FQNEAQ (reference sequence). Trimming pared 3 bases from V and 0 bases from J, leaving 12 bases between. The CDR3 loop reads CASSLGAESSYEQYF. CDR3 DNA sequence: TGTGCCAGCAGCTTGGGGGCAGAGAGCTCCTACGAGCAGTACTTC.

The chain combines TRBV5-1 with TRBJ2-3; TRBD2 matches at 8 bases. This CDR3 is 14 amino acids long. Germline values: CDR1 SGHRS, CDR2 YFSETQ. J gave up 5 bases and V 7 bases, and 9 bases lay outside the gene matches. DNA of the CDR3: TGCGCCAGCTTTCCGGGACTAGGGGTAGATACGCAGTATTTT. This sequence encodes CASFPGLGVDTQYF.

The chain couples TRBV9 to TRBJ2-5; 10 bases agree with TRBD1. The germline CDR1 and CDR2 sequences are SGDLS and YYNGEE. The CDR3 has 15 amino acids. Trimming cost V 3 bases and J 5 bases; bases outside gene matches: 7. The CDR3 nucleotides read TGTGCCAGCAGCGCCCCGGGACAGGGGAGGGAGACCCAGTACTTC. Its protein product is CASSAPGQGRETQYF.

This chain uses TRBV7-9 with TRBJ2-5; 7 bases are a match to TRBD2. Looked up from germline, CDR1 is SEHNR and CDR2 is FQNEAQ (reference sequence). There are 16 residues in the CDR3. V lost 5 bases, J lost 3 bases, and 12 bases stayed unmatched. CDR3 coding DNA: TGTGCCAGCAGCCACCGGGGAGGGTGGAGTGAAGAGACCCAGTACTTC. It is translated as CASSHRGGWSEETQYF.

The chain joins TRBV5-4 to TRBJ2-1; 14 bases match TRBD2. This CDR3 is built from 17 residues. V shed 3 bases and J 10 bases; nucleotides not matched to a gene: 12. Germline CDR1 SGHNT, CDR2 YYREEE (reference sequence). CDR3: CASSWAPGTSGREEQFF. The CDR3 DNA follows: TGTGCCAGCAGCTGGGCCCCTGGGACTAGCGGGAGAGAGGAGCAGTTCTTC.

This clone was seen more than once but under ten times. This chain links TRBV28 with TRBJ2-1; tentative D call: TRBD2 (5 bases). The CDR3 has 14 amino acids. Trimming removed 2 bases at V and 4 bases at J, with 9 bases between. The germline V gene encodes CDR1 MDHEN and CDR2 SYDVKM. DNA for the CDR3: TGTGCCAGCAGTTTAACGGGGTCATACAATGAGCAGTTCTTC. Translating it yields CASSLTGSYNEQFF.

As DNA, the CDR3 is TGCAGCGTTGAAGATCTTCAGGACTACGAGCAGTACTTC. This encodes CSVEDLQDYEQYF. The chain couples TRBV29-1 to TRBJ2-7; D not certain. Germline V gene sequence: CDR1 SQVTM, CDR2 ANQGSEA. V was pared by 0 bases and J by 3 bases, with 9 bases between. The CDR3 is made up of 13 amino acids.

V and J are TRBV24-1 and TRBJ1-2; maybe TRBD1 (5 bases). This CDR3 has 14 amino acids. The germline V gene encodes CDR1 KGHDR and CDR2 SFDVKD. The V end lost 9 bases, the J end lost 2 bases, and 15 bases lay between the germline ends. DNA for the CDR3: TGTGCCACCTCACCCTTTTGGACAAACTATGGCTACACCTTC. This gives the protein CATSPFWTNYGYTF.

By frequency in the sample, this clone is medium-sized (0.01 to 0.1%). The chain uses TRBV28 and TRBJ2-1, with 10 bases fitting TRBD2. After removal of 5 bases from V and 0 bases from J, the junction contained 10 bases not matched to a gene. The CDR3 length is 18 residues. The germline gives CDR1 MDHEN, CDR2 SYDVKM. CDR3 sequence: CASSVPSGSESSYNEQFF. The CDR3 DNA is TGTGCCAGCAGTGTACCTAGCGGGAGCGAGAGCTCCTACAATGAGCAGTTCTTC.

The rearrangement joins TRBV5-4 to TRBJ2-7; 9 bases fit TRBD1. In germline, CDR1 is SGHNT, CDR2 YYREEE (reference sequence). Trimming cost V 4 bases and J 6 bases; bases outside gene matches: 8. The CDR3 has 14 residues. CDR3 residues: CASSTPGQGSEQYF. The CDR3 nucleotides read TGTGCCAGCAGCACACCGGGACAGGGTAGCGAGCAGTACTTC.

The rearrangement links TRBV5-6 to TRBJ1-4; no clear D gene. Trimming removed 2 bases at V and 0 bases at J, with 8 bases between. Germline CDR1 is SGHDT and CDR2 is YYEEEE. The CDR3 runs to 15 residues. This CDR3 reads CASSFGLTTNEKLFF. The CDR3 DNA reads as TGTGCCAGCAGCTTCGGGTTAACAACTAATGAAAAACTGTTTTTT.

The V gene is TRBV5-4, the J gene TRBJ2-1, with a weak D call TRBD1 (5 bases). With 1 base removed from V and 12 bases from J, the gap between germline ends came to 17 bases. CDR3 length: 14 residues. Looked up from germline, CDR1 is SGHNT and CDR2 is YYREEE (reference sequence). CDR3 sequence reads: CASSLSTGDIGQFF. The DNA of the CDR3 is TGTGCCAGCAGCTTGAGTACAGGAGACATTGGGCAGTTCTTC.

This chain connects TRBV21-1 to TRBJ1-1; TRBD1, as called in the table, went unchecked against the DNA. TRBV21-1 is a listed pseudogene. The CDR3 is 14 residues long. The CDR3 sequence: CASISAWLNTEAFF. CDR3 nucleotides: TGTGCCAGCATTTCTGCCTGGCTGAACACTGAAGCTTTCTTT.

The J gene is TRBJ2-5, the V gene TRBV7-8; 7 nucleotides align to TRBD1. V lost 3 bases, J lost 0 bases, and 1 base stayed unmatched. This CDR3 region has 14 residues. Per germline, CDR1 SGHVS and CDR2 FQNEAQ. CDR3 amino acids: CASSLGQHQETQYF. CDR3 sequence (DNA): TGTGCCAGCAGCTTGGGACAGCACCAAGAGACCCAGTACTTC.

In this sample, this clone turned up a few times. The rearrangement uses TRBV28 and TRBJ2-7; 13 positions match TRBD2. Germline CDR1 and CDR2: MDHEN and SYDVKM. CDR3 size: 15 residues. V gave up 6 bases and J gave up 3 bases; unmatched junction bases: 5. The DNA for the CDR3 is TGTGCCAGCAGCTTCGGACTAGCGGGAGACTACGAGCAGTACTTC. Amino acid sequence: CASSFGLAGDYEQYF.

This clone was detected only once. The chain employs TRBV28 and TRBJ2-7; a weak D match, TRBD2 (6 bases). V dropped 3 bases and J dropped 2 bases, with 11 bases sitting between them. Germline CDR1 and CDR2: MDHEN and SYDVKM. The CDR3 covers 14 residues. The CDR3 sequence is CASSLVAGTYEQYF. In DNA form, the CDR3 reads TGTGCCAGCAGTTTGGTCGCGGGAACCTACGAGCAGTACTTC.

This chain uses TRBV19 with TRBJ2-1; TRBD1 might be the D (5 bases). The CDR3 has 14 amino acids. Germline V CDR1 and CDR2: LNHDA, SQIVND (reference sequence). Trimming stripped 8 bases from V and 2 bases from J, with 13 bases between. The CDR3 reads CASLGADTYNEQFF. CDR3 sequence (DNA): TGTGCCAGTCTAGGGGCTGATACCTACAATGAGCAGTTCTTC.

This clone was detected only once. The CDR3 DNA reads as TGTGCCAGCATTTCAGGGGGCTCTAACTCTGGAAACACCATATATTTT. It is translated as CASISGGSNSGNTIYF. The genes are TRBV28 and TRBJ1-3, with 8 bases identical to TRBD1. The CDR3 has 16 residues. Germline loops: CDR1 MDHEN, CDR2 SYDVKM. V shed 7 bases and J 0 bases; nucleotides not matched to a gene: 8.

Of note for this clone: The same CDR3 is also encoded by other DNA sequences in this sample. The chain couples TRBV20-1 to TRBJ2-7; the D gene is possibly TRBD1 (6 bases). Germline CDR1 is DFQATT and CDR2 is SNEGSKA (reference sequence). Between the trimmed V and J ends, which lost 5 bases and 5 bases, there was a span of 10 bases. CDR3 length: 11 residues. The CDR3 sequence is CSAGQGNEQYF. DNA for the CDR3: TGCAGTGCTGGGCAGGGGAACGAGCAGTACTTC.

The chain is built from TRBV9 and TRBJ1-3; D gene unclear. The CDR3 contains 15 residues. Between the trimmed V and J ends, which lost 0 bases and 2 bases, there was a span of 9 bases. The V gene's germline CDR1 is SGDLS and CDR2 YYNGEE. The CDR3 sequence is CASSVAVDTGNTIYF. In DNA form, the CDR3 reads TGTGCCAGCAGCGTAGCGGTCGACACTGGAAACACCATATATTTT.

The V call is TRBV7-3, the J call TRBJ1-6; possibly TRBD1 for D (5 bases). V lost 8 bases and J lost 7, with 12 bases in between. This CDR3 spans 13 amino acids. Germline lookup yields CDR1 SGHTA and CDR2 FQGTGA. The CDR3 loop is CASGDRINSPLHF. For the CDR3, the DNA is TGTGCCAGCGGCGACAGAATAAATTCACCCCTCCACTTT.

This rearrangement joins TRBV6-6 to TRBJ2-7; tentatively, D is TRBD1 (5 bases). V was clipped by 5 bases and J by 6 bases, with 17 bases between them. Per germline, CDR1 MNHNY and CDR2 SVGAGI (reference sequence). This CDR3 comprises 14 residues. CDR3 DNA sequence: TGTGCCAGCAGTCGATCTGGGGCTTGGCCCGAGCAGTACTTC. Its translation is CASSRSGAWPEQYF.

The chain couples TRBV27 to TRBJ2-7, with TRBD1 as a possible D gene (5 bases). This CDR3 is built from 14 residues. Germline loops: CDR1 MNHEY, CDR2 SMNVEV (reference sequence). The V end lost 3 bases, the J end lost 6 bases, and 15 bases lay between the germline ends. The CDR3 protein is CASSFGPGQGEQYF. The CDR3 DNA follows: TGTGCCAGCAGTTTTGGTCCGGGCCAGGGCGAGCAGTACTTC.

This clone came up a few times. The chain links TRBV11-2 to TRBJ1-2, with 7 bases fitting TRBD1. With 2 bases clipped from V and 2 bases from J, the junction kept 5 bases outside the gene matches. The CDR3 runs 15 residues. Germline lookup yields CDR1 SGHAT and CDR2 FQNNGV. Here the CDR3 reads CASSLRQGWNYGYTF. Here the CDR3 DNA reads TGTGCCAGCAGCTTACGACAGGGATGGAACTATGGCTACACCTTC.

The chain uses TRBV10-2 and TRBJ2-3, with TRBD2 matching 7 bases. The CDR3 loop spans 13 amino acids. With 3 bases clipped from V and 8 bases from J, the junction kept 5 bases outside the gene matches. Germline loops: CDR1 WSHSY, CDR2 SAAADI. CDR3 sequence: CASSDGRMRTQYF. The DNA for the CDR3 is TGCGCCAGCAGTGACGGGAGGATGCGTACGCAGTATTTT.

The chain combines TRBV10-3 with TRBJ2-7; D perhaps matches TRBD1 (6 bases). Germline CDR1 ENHRY, CDR2 SYGVKD. CDR3 length: 15 residues. V lost 6 bases, J lost 0 bases, and 15 bases lay in between. The CDR3 coding sequence is TGTGCCATCAGGAGCCAGGGGAGCCCCTCCTACGAGCAGTACTTC. It is translated as CAIRSQGSPSYEQYF.